A selection of T cell receptor beta chains follows, all from one sample in a study of blood T cell repertoires in COVID-19. Sequenced by immunoSEQ multiplex PCR; TCRdb stores in-frame clones only, minus some. The table lists 250,000 or so clones, 75% to 90% of them singletons. The sequencing sample was made of PBMCs or T cells enriched from blood (not recorded which). The origin of the receptors is a man aged 50-60 years who had been exposed to COVID-19. Each CDR3 is given with its conserved first and last residue. Fields, in order: CDR3 DNA, CDR3 protein, CDR3 length, V gene, J gene, D gene, clone size. The D gene is left open where the match is weak. Size is stated for part of the rows, as once, few or many counts, or as a class when the clone is expanded.

TGTGCCAGCAGGGGCAGGACTCAAGAGACCCAGTACTTC	CASRGRTQETQYF	13	TRBV2	TRBJ2-5	.	.
TGTGCCAGCAGCTTACACAGGGCTGGAAACACCATATATTTT	CASSLHRAGNTIYF	14	TRBV11-2	TRBJ1-3	.	.
TGTGCCAGCAGTTCCGGGGGGGCCTCCTACAATGAGCAGTTCTTC	CASSSGGASYNEQFF	15	TRBV9	TRBJ2-1	TRBD2	.
TGTGCCACCAGTGATTTGCAGCCAGGGGGCTCTGAGCAGTTCTTC	CATSDLQPGGSEQFF	15	TRBV24-1	TRBJ2-1	TRBD1	.
TGCGCCAGCAGCCAGGACACAGGGGGCTTTGTCTATGGCTACACCTTC	CASSQDTGGFVYGYTF	16	TRBV4-1	TRBJ1-2	TRBD1	once
TGTGCCAGCAGTTTAGGGGGGGAGGGGTACAATGAGCAGTTCTTC	CASSLGGEGYNEQFF	15	TRBV28	TRBJ2-1	TRBD2	.
TGTGCCAGCAGCTTAGACGGACGGGAGGGGGGCTACAATGAGCAGTTCTTC	CASSLDGREGGYNEQFF	17	TRBV11-3	TRBJ2-1	TRBD2	once
TGTGCCAGCAGCTTAGTATCAGACTATGGAAACACCATATATTTT	CASSLVSDYGNTIYF	15	TRBV7-2	TRBJ1-3	.	.
TGTGCCAGCAGCAACAACTCGGACAGGGGGCTAGGTCATAGGGGCTACTCTGGAAACACCATATATTTT	CASSNNSDRGLGHRGYSGNTIYF	23	TRBV21-1	TRBJ1-3	.	.
TGTGCCAGCAGCAAAGGACAGACCTCTGGAAACACCATATATTTT	CASSKGQTSGNTIYF	15	TRBV7-2	TRBJ1-3	.	.
TGTGCCAGCAGCCAGGGGCTCAACACCGGGGAGCTGTTTTTT	CASSQGLNTGELFF	14	TRBV3-1/TRBV3-2	TRBJ2-2	.	.
TGTGCCAGCAGTTTATCCGGACAGGGTCGTGGCTACACCTTC	CASSLSGQGRGYTF	14	TRBV27	TRBJ1-2	TRBD1	.
TGTGCCAGCAGTGAATGGGGGGAGGGACTGGTTTATGGCTACACCTTC	CASSEWGEGLVYGYTF	16	TRBV6-1	TRBJ1-2	.	.
TGTGCCAGCTCACCGGTAGGACAGATCTATGGCTACACCTTC	CASSPVGQIYGYTF	14	TRBV18	TRBJ1-2	.	few
TGTGCCTGGAGGGTACTCGGGGGGGCGAGGACTGAAGCTTTCTTT	CAWRVLGGARTEAFF	15	TRBV30	TRBJ1-1	.	.
TGTGCCAGCAGCTTAGGGACTAGCGGGACCTACGAGCAGTACTTC	CASSLGTSGTYEQYF	15	TRBV11-2	TRBJ2-7	TRBD2	.
TGTGCCAGCAGGGCGGGGGGGCCTGACACTGAAGCTTTCTTT	CASRAGGPDTEAFF	14	TRBV28	TRBJ1-1	.	.
TGTGCCAGCAGCAACCCTAGCGGCCCAGATACGCAGTATTTT	CASSNPSGPDTQYF	14	TRBV5-4	TRBJ2-3	TRBD2	.
TGCAGCGCCCGAGGGACCTATAATTCACCCCTCCACTTT	CSARGTYNSPLHF	13	TRBV29-1	TRBJ1-6	.	.
TGCGCCAGCAGGGTATCTACGAACACTGAAGCTTTCTTT	CASRVSTNTEAFF	13	TRBV5-1	TRBJ1-1	.	few